This T cell receptor (beta chain) is drawn from a study of CD8+CD57+ T cells in acquired aplastic anemia. Study summary: When averaged, DNA from sorted CD4+ and CD8+ cells came to 3.2 ug.

The TCR beta profiling, which covered VDJ combination and CDR3 sequence, was carried out using genomic DNA as the template. One entry per CDR3 protein, called by TCRdb with MiXCR from the reads. Of about 160,000 distinct CDR3 sequences in the sample, roughly 48% were seen once. Findings and caveats of the study: Over 25 shared CD8+ CDR3s appeared highly expressed within patients' immunodominant clones.

The CDR3 contains 13 residues. Germline values: CDR1 MNHEY, CDR2 SMNVEV (reference sequence). The V and J ends lost 10 bases and 1 base, in that order; junction bases with no gene match: 5. All patients picked for sequencing had shown, by flow cytometry, an expansion of CD8+CD57+ cells. Every one of the patients had aplastic anemia (severe, acquired). This clonotype was recorded at least ten times. Its specificity is not known. The genes are TRBV27 and TRBJ2-7, with 9 bases lining up with TRBD1. The receptor was isolated from a human donor with aplastic anemia. The specimen sequenced was sorted CD4+, CD8+, or CD8+CD57+ T cells (not recorded which) from PBMCs. This chain's CDR3 is CATGQGRSYEQYF. The CDR3, as DNA: TGTGCCACCGGACAGGGGAGGTCCTACGAGCAGTACTTC.